These 9 T cell receptor beta chains were all obtained from the same sample, sequenced in a study of response to subunit inactivated influenza vaccine. From the RT-PCR reads, TCRdb called clonotypes with MiXCR, one entry per CDR3 protein. The sample shows hundreds of thousands of distinct CDR3 sequences, around a sixth of them seen only once. The sample was PBMCs from blood, taken 12 days after vaccination. The receptor set was obtained from a man aged 45-60 years who received an inactivated influenza vaccine.

This chain joins TRBV5-5 and TRBJ2-7; TRBD2 might be the D (5 bases). Germline loops: CDR1 SGHKS, CDR2 YYEKEE (reference sequence). Deletions cut 0 bases from V and 6 bases from J, with 13 bases between. The CDR3 is made up of 14 amino acids. Here the CDR3 reads CASSLEIGVGEQYF. The CDR3 DNA sequence: TGTGCCAGCAGCTTGGAAATCGGGGTTGGCGAGCAGTACTTC.

J is TRBJ2-2 and V is TRBV7-6; 9 positions agree with TRBD2. The CDR3 is made up of 17 amino acids. CDR1 is SGHVS, CDR2 FNYEAQ, per germline. With 1 base clipped from V and 4 bases from J, the junction kept 7 bases outside the gene matches. The chain's CDR3 is CASSLDLAGVTTGELFF. The CDR3 DNA reads as TGTGCCAGCAGCTTAGATTTAGCGGGAGTTACCACCGGGGAGCTGTTTTTT.

This clonotype was detected only a few times. The chain links TRBV7-2 to TRBJ2-7; 8 bases are shared with TRBD2. CDR1 is SGHTA and CDR2 is FQGNSA in the germline V gene. V shed 2 bases and J 3 bases; nucleotides not matched to a gene: 3. The CDR3 extends over 14 amino acids. The DNA of the CDR3 is TGTGCCAGCAGCTTAAGCGGGAGCCTCTACGAGCAGTACTTC. Translation: CASSLSGSLYEQYF.

The rearrangement uses TRBV13 and TRBJ2-7; D not resolved. CDR3 size: 13 residues. V was cut by 6 bases and J by 4 bases, with 13 bases left in between. Germline V gene lookup returns CDR1 PRHDT and CDR2 FYEKMQ (reference sequence). In DNA form, the CDR3 reads TGTGCCAGCAGACTCTCCGGGCGTTACGAGCAGTACTTC. This encodes CASRLSGRYEQYF.

This clonotype has ten or more counts. CDR3 protein: CAISESMASVDTQYF. The CDR3 region has the DNA TGTGCCATCAGTGAGTCGATGGCTAGCGTAGATACGCAGTATTTT. The genes are TRBV10-3 and TRBJ2-3; D possibly corresponds to TRBD2 (6 bases). The CDR3 covers 15 residues. Trimming cost V 0 bases and J 5 bases, with 12 bases left between them. The germline gives CDR1 ENHRY, CDR2 SYGVKD.

The genes are TRBV10-3 and TRBJ1-4; D is uncertain. V lost 7 bases and J 6 bases, leaving 12 bases between the germline ends. Germline assignment: CDR1 ENHRY and CDR2 SYGVKD. CDR3 length equals 13 residues. The CDR3 reads CAIKESAHEKLFF. The CDR3 nucleotides are TGTGCCATCAAGGAGTCCGCTCATGAAAAACTGTTTTTT.

This clonotype turned up a few times. V gene TRBV2 combines with J gene TRBJ2-3; D tentatively fits TRBD1 or TRBD2 (5 bases each). The length of the CDR3 is 13 residues. Germline CDR1 and CDR2: SNHLY and FYNNEI. The CDR3 protein is CAHGSGTRDTQYF. CDR3 in DNA: TGTGCTCACGGTTCCGGGACCAGAGATACGCAGTATTTT.

The chain uses TRBV29-1 and TRBJ1-2; D is uncertain. The CDR3 covers 16 residues. CDR1 SQVTM and CDR2 ANQGSEA come from the germline V gene. V was shortened by 3 bases and J by 5 bases, with 22 bases between the two germline ends. The CDR3 nucleotides read TGCAGCGTTGAGTTCGCGGAAGGCAGAACAGAATATGGCTACACCTTC. The encoded protein is CSVEFAEGRTEYGYTF.

This clonotype occurred once. This chain uses TRBV18 with TRBJ2-7; TRBD2 matches 9 bases. The germline V gene has CDR1 KGHSH and CDR2 LQKENI. V lost 5 bases to trimming and J lost 3 bases; unmatched junction nucleotides: 8. The CDR3 is 15 residues long. This chain's CDR3 is CASSDPGLAFYEQYF. Here the CDR3 DNA reads TGTGCCAGCTCAGACCCGGGACTAGCCTTCTACGAGCAGTACTTC. The full variable domain, completed using reference TRBV18 and TRBJ2-7, is NAGVMQNPRHLVRRRGQEARLRCSPMKGHSHVYWYRQLPEEGLKFMVYLQKENIIDESGMPKERFSAEFPKEGPSILRIQQVVRGDSAAYFCASSDPGLAFYEQYFGPGTRLTVT.